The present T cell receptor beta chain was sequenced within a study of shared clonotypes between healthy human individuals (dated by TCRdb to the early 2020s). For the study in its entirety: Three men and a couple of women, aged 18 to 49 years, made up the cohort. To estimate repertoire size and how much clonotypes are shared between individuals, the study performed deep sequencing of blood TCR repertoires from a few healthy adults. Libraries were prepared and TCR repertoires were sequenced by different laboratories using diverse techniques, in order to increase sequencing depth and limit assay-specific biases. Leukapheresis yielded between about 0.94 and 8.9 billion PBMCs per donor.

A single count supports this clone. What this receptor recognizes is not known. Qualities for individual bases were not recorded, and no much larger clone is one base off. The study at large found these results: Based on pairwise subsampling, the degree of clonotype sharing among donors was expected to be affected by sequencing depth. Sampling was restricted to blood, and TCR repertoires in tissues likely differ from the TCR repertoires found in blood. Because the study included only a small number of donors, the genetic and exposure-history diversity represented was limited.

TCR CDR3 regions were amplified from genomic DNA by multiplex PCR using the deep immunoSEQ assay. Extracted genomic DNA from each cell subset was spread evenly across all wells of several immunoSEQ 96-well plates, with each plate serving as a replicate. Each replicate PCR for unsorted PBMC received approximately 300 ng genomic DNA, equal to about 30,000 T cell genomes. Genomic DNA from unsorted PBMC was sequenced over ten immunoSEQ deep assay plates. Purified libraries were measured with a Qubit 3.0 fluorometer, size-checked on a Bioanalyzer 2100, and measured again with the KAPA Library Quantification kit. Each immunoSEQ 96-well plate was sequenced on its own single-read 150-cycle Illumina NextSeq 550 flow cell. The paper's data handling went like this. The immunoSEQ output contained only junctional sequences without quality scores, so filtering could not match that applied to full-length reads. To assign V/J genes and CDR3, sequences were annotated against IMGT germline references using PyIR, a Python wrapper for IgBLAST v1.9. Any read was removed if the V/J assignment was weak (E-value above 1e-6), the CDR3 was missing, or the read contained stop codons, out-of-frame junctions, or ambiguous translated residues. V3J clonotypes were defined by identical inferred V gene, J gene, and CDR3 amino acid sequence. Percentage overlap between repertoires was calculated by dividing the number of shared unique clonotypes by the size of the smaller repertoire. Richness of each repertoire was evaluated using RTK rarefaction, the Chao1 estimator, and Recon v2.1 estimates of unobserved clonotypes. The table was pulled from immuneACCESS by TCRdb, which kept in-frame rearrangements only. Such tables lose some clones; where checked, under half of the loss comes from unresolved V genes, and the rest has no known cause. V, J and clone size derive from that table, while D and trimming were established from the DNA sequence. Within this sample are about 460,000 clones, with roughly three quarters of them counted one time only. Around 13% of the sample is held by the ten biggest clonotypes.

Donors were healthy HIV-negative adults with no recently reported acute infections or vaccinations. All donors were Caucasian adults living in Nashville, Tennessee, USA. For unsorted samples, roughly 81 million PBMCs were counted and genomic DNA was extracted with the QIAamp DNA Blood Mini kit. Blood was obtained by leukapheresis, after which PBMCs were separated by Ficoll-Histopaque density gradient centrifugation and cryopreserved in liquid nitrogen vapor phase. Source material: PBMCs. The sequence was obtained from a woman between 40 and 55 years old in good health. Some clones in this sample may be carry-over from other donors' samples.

The CDR3 in this case is CASSLAPTDQETQYF. At the DNA level, the sequence is TGTGCCAGCAGCTTAGCGCCGACAGATCAAGAGACCCAGTACTTC. The chain employs TRBV7-2 and TRBJ2-5; a tentative D match to TRBD1 spans 5 bases. Looking up the germline V gene yields CDR1 SGHTA and CDR2 FQGNSA. Taken from cysteine to phenylalanine, the CDR3 has 15 residues. Only the CDR3 DNA stays, 45 bases, in frame from base 1. V drops 0 bases and J drops 2 bases, leaving 10 bases in between. With the rest looked up from the reference TRBV7-2 and TRBJ2-5 genes rather than sequenced, the full variable domain is GAGVSQSPSNKVTEKGKDVELRCDPISGHTALYWYRQSLGQGLEFLIYFQGNSAPDKSGLPSDRFSAERTGGSVSTLTIQRTQQEDSAVYLCASSLAPTDQETQYFGPGTRLLVL.